This T cell receptor beta chain was sequenced in a study of T cell responses to AZD1222 COVID-19 vaccine. The CDR3 consists of 17 residues. Study-level points and caveats: A rise in Spike-specific TCR breadth and depth followed two AZD1222 doses.

Profiling relied on immunoSEQ multiplex PCR, and the TCRdb table lists in-frame clones only, not all of them. The table lists roughly 150,000 clones, about 91% of them singletons. This clone was observed a single time. The antigen remains undetermined. This specimen was peripheral blood, taken on day 0 of AZD1222 vaccination. The genes are TRBV21-1 and TRBJ1-6. TRBV21-1 is tagged as a pseudogene. This receptor was taken from an adult in good health. The CDR3 is CASLSKVLSSYNSPLHF. CDR3 DNA: TGTGCCAGCCTCTCAAAGGTTCTTAGCTCCTATAATTCACCCCTCCACTTT.